This T cell receptor beta chain was identified during a study of cytomegalovirus exposure and HLA in healthy donors. Across the study: The roughly 120 million unique TCR beta sequences, from 150 million to 200 million T cells, were found by an earlier analysis.

Overall study findings and caveats: Among TCR sequences, most were rare, though some public TCRs appeared in many donors. In vitro assays verified that three CMV-associated chains recognized CMV antigens specifically.

In the PCR, 60 Vbeta and 13 Jbeta primers were used. Measured with immunoSEQ multiplex PCR; TCRdb has only the in-frame clones, and not every one. The sample has roughly 68,000 clones, 50% to 80% seen once. To note about this clone: The target antigen is unknown.

In germline, CDR1 is LNHDA, CDR2 SQIVND (reference sequence). CDR3 size: 14 residues. The receptor was derived from a middle-aged man in good health and CMV-seropositive. Sequences were obtained from PBMCs. The chain has TRBV19 and TRBJ2-2; 7 bases agree with TRBD2. In DNA, the CDR3 is TGTGCATCGGGCGGGGGAGCGAACACCGGGGAGCTGTTTTTT. Translated, it gives CASGGGANTGELFF. Complete variable domain (other parts from reference TRBV19 and TRBJ2-2): DGGITQSPKYLFRKEGQNVTLSCEQNLNHDAMYWYRQDPGQGLRLIYYSQIVNDFQKGDIAEGYSVSREKKESFPLTVTSAQKNPTAFYLCASGGGANTGELFFGEGSRLTVL.